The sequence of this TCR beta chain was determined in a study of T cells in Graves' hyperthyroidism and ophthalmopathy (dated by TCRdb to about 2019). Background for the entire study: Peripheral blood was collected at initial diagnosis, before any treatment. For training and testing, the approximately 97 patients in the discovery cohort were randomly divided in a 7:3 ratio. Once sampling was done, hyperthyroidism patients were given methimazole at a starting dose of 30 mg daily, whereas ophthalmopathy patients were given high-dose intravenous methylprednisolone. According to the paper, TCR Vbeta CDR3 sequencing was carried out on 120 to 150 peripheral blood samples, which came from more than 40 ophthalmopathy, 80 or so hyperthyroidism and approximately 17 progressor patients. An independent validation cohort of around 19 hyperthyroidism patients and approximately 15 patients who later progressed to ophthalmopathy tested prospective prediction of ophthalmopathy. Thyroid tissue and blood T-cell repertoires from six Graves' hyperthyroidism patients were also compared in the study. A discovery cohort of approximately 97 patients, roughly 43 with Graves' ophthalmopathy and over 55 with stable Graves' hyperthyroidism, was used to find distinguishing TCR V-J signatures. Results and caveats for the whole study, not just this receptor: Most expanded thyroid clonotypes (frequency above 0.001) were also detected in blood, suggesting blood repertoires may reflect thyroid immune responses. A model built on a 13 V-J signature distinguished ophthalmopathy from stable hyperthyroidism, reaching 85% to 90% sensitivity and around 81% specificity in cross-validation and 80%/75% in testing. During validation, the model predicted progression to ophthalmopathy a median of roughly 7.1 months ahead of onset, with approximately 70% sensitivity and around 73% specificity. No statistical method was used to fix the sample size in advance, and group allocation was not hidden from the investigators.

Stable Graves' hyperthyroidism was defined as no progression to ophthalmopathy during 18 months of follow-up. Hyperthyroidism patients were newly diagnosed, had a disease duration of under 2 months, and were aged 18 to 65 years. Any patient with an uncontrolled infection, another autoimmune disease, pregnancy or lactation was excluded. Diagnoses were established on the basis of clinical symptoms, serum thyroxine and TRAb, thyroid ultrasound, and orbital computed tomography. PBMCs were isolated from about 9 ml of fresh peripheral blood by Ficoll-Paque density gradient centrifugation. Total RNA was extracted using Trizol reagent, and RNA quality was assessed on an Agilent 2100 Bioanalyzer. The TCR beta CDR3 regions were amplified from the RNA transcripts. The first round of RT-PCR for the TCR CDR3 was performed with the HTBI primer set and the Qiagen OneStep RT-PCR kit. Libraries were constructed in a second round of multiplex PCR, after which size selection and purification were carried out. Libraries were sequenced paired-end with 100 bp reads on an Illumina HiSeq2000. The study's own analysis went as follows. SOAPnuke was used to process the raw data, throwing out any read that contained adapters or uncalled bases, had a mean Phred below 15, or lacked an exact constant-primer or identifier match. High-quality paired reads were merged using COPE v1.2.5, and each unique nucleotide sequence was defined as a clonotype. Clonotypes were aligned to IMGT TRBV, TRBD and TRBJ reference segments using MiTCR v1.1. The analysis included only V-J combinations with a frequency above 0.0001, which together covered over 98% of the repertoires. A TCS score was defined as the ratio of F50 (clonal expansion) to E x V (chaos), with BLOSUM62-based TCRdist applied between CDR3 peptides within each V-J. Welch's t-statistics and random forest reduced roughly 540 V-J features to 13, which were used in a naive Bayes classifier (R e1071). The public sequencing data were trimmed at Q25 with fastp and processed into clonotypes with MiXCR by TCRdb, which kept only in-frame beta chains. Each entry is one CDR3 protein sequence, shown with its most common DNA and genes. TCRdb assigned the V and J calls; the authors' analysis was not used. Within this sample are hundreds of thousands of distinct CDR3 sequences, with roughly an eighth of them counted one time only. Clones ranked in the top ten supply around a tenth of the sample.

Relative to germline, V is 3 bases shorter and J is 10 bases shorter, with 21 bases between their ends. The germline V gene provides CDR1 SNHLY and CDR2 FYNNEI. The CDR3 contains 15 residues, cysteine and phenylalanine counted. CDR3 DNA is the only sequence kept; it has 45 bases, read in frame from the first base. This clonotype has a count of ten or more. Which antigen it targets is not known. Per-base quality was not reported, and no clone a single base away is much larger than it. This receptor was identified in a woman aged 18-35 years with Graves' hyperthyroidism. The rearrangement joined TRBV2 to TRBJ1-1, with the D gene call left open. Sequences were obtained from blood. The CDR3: CASSDSPQEVAAAFF. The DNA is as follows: TGTGCCAGCAGTGATTCCCCACAAGAGGTCGCGGCAGCTTTCTTT.